This is a list of T cell receptor beta chains from one sample in a study of T cell responses to AZD1222 COVID-19 vaccine. Assay: immunoSEQ multiplex PCR; the TCRdb copy retains only in-frame clones and omits some. Among approximately 150,000 clones listed, under 95% were seen once. Here the sequenced sample was peripheral blood, taken 28 days after the second AZD1222 dose. Receptors originate from an adult who received the AZD1222 COVID-19 vaccine. Both conserved end residues are part of each CDR3. D genes are given only for firm matches. A clone size is listed for some rows: how often the clone was seen (once, few, many), or a class if it is expanded.

TRBJ1-2 TRBV14 - - TGTGCCAGCAGCGTACCTGGAGGGGGCTACACCTTC CASSVPGGGYTF
TRBJ2-3 TRBV2 - TRBD1 TGTGCCAGCAGAGAAGGGACAGGGAACGGGAATACGCAGTATTTT CASREGTGNGNTQYF
TRBJ1-6 TRBV28 - TRBD1 TGTGCCACGGGGACAGCGCTTAATTCACCCCTCCACTTT CATGTALNSPLHF
TRBJ2-7 TRBV28 - - TGTGCCAGCAGCCGAGGGGGGGGACTTGCCTCCTACGAGCAGTACTTC CASSRGGGLASYEQYF
TRBJ1-1 TRBV4-2 - TRBD1 TGTGCCAGCAGCCACGGACAGGTGACCACTGAAGCTTTCTTT CASSHGQVTTEAFF
TRBJ2-3 TRBV28 - - TGTGCCAGCAGTTTGGAAAGCGGCCCCACAGATACGCAGTATTTT CASSLESGPTDTQYF
TRBJ1-1 TRBV19 - - TGTGCCAGTAGTACCATAGGGTATTCGGACACTGAAGCTTTCTTT CASSTIGYSDTEAFF
TRBJ2-2 TRBV10-1 - - TGCGCCAGCAGCTCAAGACAGGAGTTCACCGGGGAGCTGTTTTTT CASSSRQEFTGELFF
TRBJ2-5 TRBV25-1 - - TGTGCCAGCAGTGAGGACTGGGAGACCCAGTACTTC CASSEDWETQYF
TRBJ1-1 TRBV6-6 - - TGTGCCAGCAGTGGACAGATGAACACTGAAGCTTTCTTT CASSGQMNTEAFF
TRBJ2-7 TRBV7-9 - TRBD2 TGTGCCAGCAGCCCCAGCGCCACTAGCGGGAGCTACGAGCAGTACTTC CASSPSATSGSYEQYF
TRBJ2-1 TRBV5-1 - TRBD2 TGCGCCAGCAGCTTGGACGCGGGAGGGCCTATGGATGAGCAGTTCTTC CASSLDAGGPMDEQFF
TRBJ2-1 TRBV14 - - TGTGCCAGCAGCCAAACAGGGATCCCGACCAATGAGCAGTTCTTC CASSQTGIPTNEQFF
TRBJ2-3 TRBV9 - TRBD2 TGTGCCAGCAGCGTTGGACTAGCGGGAACCACAGATACGCAGTATTTT CASSVGLAGTTDTQYF
TRBJ1-1 TRBV5-8 - - TGTGCCAGCAGCTTGGCCGACTTTAACACTGAAGCTTTCTTT CASSLADFNTEAFF
TRBJ1-1 TRBV6-6 - TRBD1 TGTGCCAGCAGTGCCCCCCGGGACAGGGGCACTGAAGCTTTCTTT CASSAPRDRGTEAFF
TRBJ1-4 TRBV7-6 - TRBD1 TGTGCCAGCAGCCGTTCAATCCGACAGGGGACTAATGAAAAACTGTTTTTT CASSRSIRQGTNEKLFF
TRBJ1-2 TRBV18 - - TGTGCCAGCTCACCACCCCAAAACTATGGCTACACCTTC CASSPPQNYGYTF
TRBJ2-1 TRBV30 - - TGTGCCTGGAGCGTCCCCACAGCCGGGGAGCAGTTCTTC CAWSVPTAGEQFF
TRBJ1-1 TRBV28 - TRBD1 TGTGCCAGCAGTTGGGTGGACAGGATGAACACTGAAGCTTTCTTT CASSWVDRMNTEAFF
TRBJ2-7 TRBV6-5 - TRBD1 TGTGCCAGCAGTTACGACAGGGGGGTCTACGAGCAGTACTTC CASSYDRGVYEQYF
TRBJ1-2 TRBV7-2 once - TGTGCCAGCAGCTTAGCGGGCCCCGGCTATGGCTACACCTTC CASSLAGPGYGYTF
TRBJ1-3 TRBV30 - - TGTGCCTGGAAGGGGGACTCTGGAAACACCATATATTTT CAWKGDSGNTIYF
TRBJ2-6 TRBV2 - - TGTGCCAGCAGTGAAGGGGTAACTGGGGCCAACGTCCTGACTTTC CASSEGVTGANVLTF
TRBJ1-5 TRBV6-4 - - TGTGCCAGCAGTGTGGGTAGCAATCAGCCCCAGCATTTT CASSVGSNQPQHF
TRBJ2-7 TRBV10-2 - TRBD2 TGCGCCAGCAGTGTCCGACTAGCGGGAGGGGGCGAGCAGTACTTC CASSVRLAGGGEQYF
TRBJ2-1 TRBV9 - TRBD2 TGTGCCAGCAGCGTAGAGGGACTAGCGGGACGGGAGCAGTTCTTC CASSVEGLAGREQFF
TRBJ1-1 TRBV29-1 - - TGCAGCGCCGAGAGGGGGACGAACACTGAAGCTTTCTTT CSAERGTNTEAFF
TRBJ2-2 TRBV11-2 - - TGTGCCAGCAGCTTACTGCGGGACCCTAACACCGGGGAGCTGTTTTTT CASSLLRDPNTGELFF
TRBJ1-3 TRBV2 - - TGTGCCAGCAGTGCCGAGGCAGGGGCTGGAAACACCATATATTTT CASSAEAGAGNTIYF
TRBJ2-3 TRBV4-1 - TRBD2 TGCGCCAGCAGCCAGACCGGGACTAGCGGCACAGATACGCAGTATTTT CASSQTGTSGTDTQYF
TRBJ2-6 TRBV6-1 - - TGTGCCAGCAGTGACGGGACTTCTGGGGCCAACGTCCTGACTTTC CASSDGTSGANVLTF
TRBJ1-1 TRBV7-9 - - TGTGCCAGCAGCTTAATGGGGCTTGAAGCTTTCTTT CASSLMGLEAFF
TRBJ1-1 TRBV7-8 - - TGTGCCAGCAGCTTAGCGCAACGTGGAGATGAAGCTTTCTTT CASSLAQRGDEAFF
TRBJ2-1 TRBV4-1 - - TGCGCCAGCAGCCCCCAGCTGAGCTCCTACAATGAGCAGTTCTTC CASSPQLSSYNEQFF
TRBJ2-4 TRBV28 - - TGTGCCAGCGGGCCGGGGGCAGCCAAAAACATTCAGTACTTC CASGPGAAKNIQYF
TRBJ2-4 TRBV2 once - TGTGCCAGCAAGTGGTCGTGGACGAAAAACATTCAGTACTTC CASKWSWTKNIQYF
TRBJ1-2 TRBV12-3/TRBV12-4 - TRBD1 TGTGCCAGCAGACCGACAGGGGGCGATGGCTACACCTTC CASRPTGGDGYTF
TRBJ2-1 TRBV25-1 - TRBD2 TGTGCCAGCAGTGGGACTAGCGGGAGACTTCCCAATGAGCAGTTCTTC CASSGTSGRLPNEQFF
TRBJ1-4 TRBV5-8 once TRBD1 TGTGCCAGCAGCTCTGGACAGGGTTTGTTCGAGGAACTGTTTTTT CASSSGQGLFEELFF
TRBJ1-3 TRBV19 once - TGTGCCAGTAGTATAGGATCCGGGACATATCGGGACTCTGGAAACACCATATATTTT CASSIGSGTYRDSGNTIYF
TRBJ1-4 TRBV27 - - TGTGCCAGCAGCCCCGCGGGGGGTAATGAAAAACTGTTTTTT CASSPAGGNEKLFF
TRBJ2-4 TRBV9 - - TGTGCCAGCAGCGTAGCTACGGGGCAGGGATCAGGAAACATTCAGTACTTC CASSVATGQGSGNIQYF
TRBJ2-1 TRBV7-9 - TRBD2 TGTGCCAGCAGCTCCTCCGGGACTAGCGTCAATGAGCAGTTCTTC CASSSSGTSVNEQFF
TRBJ1-5 TRBV18 - TRBD1 TGTGCCAGCTCACCGGACAGGGTCAATCAGCCCCAGCATTTT CASSPDRVNQPQHF
TRBJ2-3 TRBV27 - TRBD1 TGTGCCAGCAGTCCAAGGACAGGGAGCACAGATACGCAGTATTTT CASSPRTGSTDTQYF
TRBJ2-1 TRBV3-1/TRBV3-2 - TRBD2 TGTGCCAGCAGCCTCCTAGCGGGAGGGTTGTTCTTC CASSLLAGGLFF
TRBJ2-1 TRBV6-5 - TRBD2 TGTGCCAGCACTAGCGGGGGCCTTAGGGATGAGCAGTTCTTC CASTSGGLRDEQFF
TRBJ2-7 TRBV7-9 - - TGTGCCAGCAGCTTAGAGTACGAGCAGTACTTC CASSLEYEQYF
TRBJ1-5 TRBV12-3/TRBV12-4 - - TGTGCCAGCAGGCGAAATAGCAATCAGCCCCAGCATTTT CASRRNSNQPQHF
TRBJ1-2 TRBV15 - - TGTGCCACCAGCAGAGCCCCTTCCTGGAGTGGAGATGGCTACACCTTC CATSRAPSWSGDGYTF